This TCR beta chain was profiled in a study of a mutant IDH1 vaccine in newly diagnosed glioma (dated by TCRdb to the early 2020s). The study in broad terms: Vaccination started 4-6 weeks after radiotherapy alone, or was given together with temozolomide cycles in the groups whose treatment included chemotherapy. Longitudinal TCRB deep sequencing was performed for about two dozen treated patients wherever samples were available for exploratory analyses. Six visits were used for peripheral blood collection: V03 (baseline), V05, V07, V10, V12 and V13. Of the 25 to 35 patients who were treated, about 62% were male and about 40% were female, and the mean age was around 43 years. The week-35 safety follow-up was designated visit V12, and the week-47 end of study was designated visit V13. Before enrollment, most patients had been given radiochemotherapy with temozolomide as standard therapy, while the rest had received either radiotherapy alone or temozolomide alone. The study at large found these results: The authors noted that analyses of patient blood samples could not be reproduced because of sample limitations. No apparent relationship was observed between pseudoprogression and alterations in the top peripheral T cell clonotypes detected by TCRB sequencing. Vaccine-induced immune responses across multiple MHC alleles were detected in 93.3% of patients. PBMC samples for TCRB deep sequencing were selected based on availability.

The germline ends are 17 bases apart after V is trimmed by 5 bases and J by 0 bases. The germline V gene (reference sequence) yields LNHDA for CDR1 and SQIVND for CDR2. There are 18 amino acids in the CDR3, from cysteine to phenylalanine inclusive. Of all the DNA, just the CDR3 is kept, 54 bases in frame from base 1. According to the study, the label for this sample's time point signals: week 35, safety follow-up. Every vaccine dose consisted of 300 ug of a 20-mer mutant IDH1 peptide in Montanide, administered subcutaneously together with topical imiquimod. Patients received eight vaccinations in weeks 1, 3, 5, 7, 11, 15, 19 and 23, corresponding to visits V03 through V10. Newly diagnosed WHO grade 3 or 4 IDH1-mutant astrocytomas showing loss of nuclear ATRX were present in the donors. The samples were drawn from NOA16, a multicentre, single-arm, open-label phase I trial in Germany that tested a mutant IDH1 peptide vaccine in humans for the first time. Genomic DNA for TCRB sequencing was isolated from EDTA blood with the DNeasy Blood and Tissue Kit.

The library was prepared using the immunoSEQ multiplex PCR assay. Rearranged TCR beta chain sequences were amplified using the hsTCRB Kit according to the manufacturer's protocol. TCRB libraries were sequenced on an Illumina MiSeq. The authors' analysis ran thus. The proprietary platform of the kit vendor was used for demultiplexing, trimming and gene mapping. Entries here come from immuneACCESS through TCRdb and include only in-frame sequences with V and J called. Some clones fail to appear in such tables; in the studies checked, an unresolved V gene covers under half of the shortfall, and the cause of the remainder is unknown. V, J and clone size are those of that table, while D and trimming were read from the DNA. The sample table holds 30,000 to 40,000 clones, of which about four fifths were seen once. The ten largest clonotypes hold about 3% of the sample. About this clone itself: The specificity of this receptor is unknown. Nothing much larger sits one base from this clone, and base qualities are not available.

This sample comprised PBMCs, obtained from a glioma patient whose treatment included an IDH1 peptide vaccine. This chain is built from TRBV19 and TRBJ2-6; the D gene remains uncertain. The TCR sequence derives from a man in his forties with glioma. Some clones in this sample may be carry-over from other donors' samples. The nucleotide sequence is TGTGCCAGTAGTGTAATGGGTATCTGGGACTCTGGGGCCAACGTCCTGACTTTC. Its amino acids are CASSVMGIWDSGANVLTF.